Each of the 32 T cell receptor beta chains below was sequenced from the same sample in a study of CD8 T cells in Susac syndrome. An input of about 0.45 to 1 ug of RNA was subjected to reverse transcription using random hexamers. TCRdb passed the immunoSEQ multiplex PCR reads through MiXCR, listing each CDR3 protein once. Among 200,000 or so distinct CDR3 sequences listed, more than 90% were seen once. Sequencing was done on a sample of CD4+ T cells from PBMCs. The receptors shown here come from a human donor with multiple sclerosis.

The chain links TRBV3-1 to TRBJ2-1; D is undetermined. Germline CDR1 LGHDT, CDR2 YNNKEL (reference sequence). This CDR3 spans 13 amino acids. V gave up 4 bases and J gave up 6 bases, with 10 bases separating them. In DNA, the CDR3 is TGTGCCAGCAGCCCCGGACGTTCCAATGAGCAGTTCTTC. It is translated as CASSPGRSNEQFF.

This clonotype was seen just once. The V and J genes are TRBV27 and TRBJ1-5; D is possibly TRBD1 (5 bases). The CDR3 loop spans 16 amino acids. Germline-derived CDR1 and CDR2 are MNHEY and SMNVEV (reference sequence). V shed 2 bases and J shed 0 bases, with 11 bases lying between them. CDR3: CASSLDTGTSNQPQHF. The CDR3 DNA reads as TGTGCCAGCAGTTTAGACACCGGGACTAGCAATCAGCCCCAGCATTTT.

The CDR3 sequence is CSAGQGENTGELFF. CDR3 bases: TGCAGTGCGGGACAGGGAGAGAACACCGGGGAGCTGTTTTTT. The gene calls are TRBV20-1 and TRBJ2-2; TRBD1 matches at 9 bases. CDR1 is DFQATT and CDR2 is SNEGSKA in the germline V gene (reference sequence). V gave up 6 bases and J gave up 1 base; unmatched junction bases: 3. CDR3 size: 14 residues.

This clonotype showed up just once. The CDR3 loop reads CASSPRLAGNEQFF. The CDR3 nucleotides are TGTGCCAGCAGCCCGCGACTAGCGGGGAATGAGCAGTTCTTC. V is TRBV9 and J is TRBJ2-1, with TRBD2 identical over 11 bases. CDR3 length equals 14 residues. The junction had 4 bases not matched to a gene; V was cut back by 4 bases and J by 7 bases. Germline V gene lookup returns CDR1 SGDLS and CDR2 YYNGEE.

The rearrangement links TRBV2 to TRBJ1-1; TRBD1 is a possible D gene (6 bases). Per the germline V gene, CDR1 is SNHLY and CDR2 is FYNNEI. The CDR3 runs 13 residues. Trimming took off 8 bases at V and 3 bases at J, with 13 bases between the two ends. The CDR3 sequence: CASGGPGDTEAFF. In DNA form, the CDR3 reads TGTGCCAGCGGGGGCCCAGGGGACACTGAAGCTTTCTTT.

V gene TRBV20-1 combines with J gene TRBJ2-1; 9 bases map to TRBD2. CDR3 size: 16 residues. V lost 1 base and J lost 5; bases outside the gene matches: 9. Germline CDR1 is DFQATT and CDR2 is SNEGSKA (reference sequence). The CDR3 DNA is TGCAGTGCTAGAGTCTCTAGCGGGGATACCCACAATGAGCAGTTCTTC. Its protein is CSARVSSGDTHNEQFF.

The CDR3, as DNA: TGTGCCAGCGGGGGGGGCCAAGAGACCCAGTACTTC. Amino acids: CASGGGQETQYF. J is TRBJ2-5 and V is TRBV7-2; TRBD2 matches at 7 bases. CDR1 and CDR2 (germline): SGHTA, FQGNSA. The CDR3 totals 12 residues. J gave up 1 base and V 8 bases, and 1 base lay outside the gene matches.

This chain connects TRBV6-4 to TRBJ1-6; no clear D gene. V was clipped by 6 bases and J by 10 bases, with 13 bases between them. This CDR3 has 13 residues. Germline V lookup: CDR1 MRHNA, CDR2 SNTAGT. CDR3 protein: CASSQNGLSPLHF. The CDR3 nucleotides read TGTGCCAGCAGCCAGAACGGCCTCTCACCCCTCCACTTT.

The chain uses TRBV27 and TRBJ2-7, with 7 bases lining up with TRBD2. Germline CDR1 is MNHEY and CDR2 is SMNVEV (reference sequence). V shed 2 bases, J shed 0 bases, and the junction held 1 base outside the gene matches. This CDR3 contains 14 residues. CDR3: CASSLRGDSYEQYF. DNA for the CDR3: TGTGCCAGCAGTTTACGGGGGGACTCCTACGAGCAGTACTTC.

This sequence joins TRBV18 and TRBJ1-5; a possible D gene is TRBD1 (5 bases). Germline assignment: CDR1 KGHSH and CDR2 LQKENI. Trimming cost V 3 bases and J 5 bases, with 14 bases left between them. CDR3 length: 15 residues. DNA for the CDR3: TGTGCCAGCTCACCTCCGGGGCCCACTTATCAGCCCCAGCATTTT. Amino acids: CASSPPGPTYQPQHF.

V is TRBV29-1 and J is TRBJ2-7, with a weak D call TRBD1 (6 bases). Per the germline V gene, CDR1 is SQVTM and CDR2 is ANQGSEA. Trimming removed 7 bases from V and 5 bases from J, with 24 bases in between. The length of the CDR3 is 15 residues. CDR3 loop: CSAQGSARRGHEQYF. The CDR3 nucleotides are TGCAGCGCCCAGGGGTCCGCTAGAAGAGGCCACGAGCAGTACTTC.

The chain recombines TRBV3-1 with TRBJ2-5; D ambiguous. Germline V CDR1 and CDR2: LGHDT, YNNKEL (reference sequence). There are 15 residues in the CDR3. Trimming stripped 2 bases from V and 4 bases from J, with 14 bases between. Here the CDR3 reads CASSQQIKRLETQYF. The CDR3 DNA follows: TGTGCCAGCAGCCAACAGATCAAAAGGCTAGAGACCCAGTACTTC.

The chain is built from TRBV3-1 and TRBJ2-1; D not certain. The CDR3 runs to 15 residues. V shed 4 bases and J shed 0 bases, with 10 bases lying between them. Germline V gene sequence: CDR1 LGHDT, CDR2 YNNKEL (reference sequence). The CDR3 coding sequence is TGTGCCAGCAGCCGGAGCGCGTCCTCCTACAATGAGCAGTTCTTC. Residues: CASSRSASSYNEQFF.

This rearrangement joins TRBV30 to TRBJ2-5; perhaps TRBD1 as D (6 bases). Trimming stripped 5 bases from V and 1 base from J, with 14 bases between. CDR3 length equals 14 residues. The germline CDR1 and CDR2 sequences are GTSNPN and SVGIG (reference sequence). DNA of the CDR3: TGTGCCTGGTCACCAGGGGCGGGCCAAGAGACCCAGTACTTC. Translated: CAWSPGAGQETQYF.

The V gene is TRBV18, the J gene TRBJ1-6, with 7 bases fitting TRBD1. Germline V gene data show CDR1 as KGHSH and CDR2 as LQKENI. Trimming took 1 base from V and 5 from J; bases not matched to a gene: 2. The CDR3 length is 15 residues. The CDR3 nucleotides read TGTGCCAGCTCACCACGGGACAGAAATAATTCACCCCTCCACTTT. It codes for CASSPRDRNNSPLHF.

The gene calls are TRBV20-1 and TRBJ1-1; D unresolved. V was shortened by 3 bases and J by 7 bases, with 12 bases between the two germline ends. The CDR3 has 12 amino acids. The germline gives CDR1 DFQATT, CDR2 SNEGSKA (reference sequence). The CDR3 nucleotides are TGCAGTGCTAGTGGTCAAGCCTTTGAAGCTTTCTTT. Amino acids: CSASGQAFEAFF.

The chain uses TRBV12-3 or TRBV12-4 and TRBJ2-3; D uncertain. Trimming cost V 5 bases and J 4 bases, with 16 bases left between them. The CDR3 has 15 amino acids. The CDR3 sequence: CASSPLDSNSDTQYF. The DNA of the CDR3 is TGTGCCAGCAGTCCCCTCGACTCCAATTCAGATACGCAGTATTTT.

V is TRBV20-1 and J is TRBJ2-7; 8 bases line up with TRBD1. The CDR3 covers 14 residues. V gave up 5 bases and J gave up 4 bases; unmatched junction bases: 10. Per the germline V gene, CDR1 is DFQATT and CDR2 is SNEGSKA (reference sequence). The CDR3: CSARPGTGGYEQYF. The DNA of the CDR3 is TGCAGTGCTCGACCCGGGACAGGAGGTTACGAGCAGTACTTC.

The rearrangement joins TRBV19 to TRBJ2-3; the match to TRBD2 covers 10 bases. With V trimmed by 6 bases and J by 1 base, 4 bases remained unmatched. Germline V gives CDR1 LNHDA, CDR2 SQIVND (reference sequence). The CDR3 contains 15 residues. CDR3 sequence (DNA): TGTGCCAGTAGGCGAGCGGGAGGGGGCACAGATACGCAGTATTTT. Protein: CASRRAGGGTDTQYF.

This clonotype was seen once. The rearrangement links TRBV29-1 to TRBJ1-5; 9 positions agree with TRBD1. Trimming removed 6 bases from V and 6 bases from J; junction bases left unmatched: 6. The CDR3 has 13 residues. The germline gives CDR1 SQVTM, CDR2 ANQGSEA. CDR3 protein: CSVARDRAQPQHF. For the CDR3, the DNA is TGCAGCGTCGCCCGGGACAGGGCTCAGCCCCAGCATTTT.

The chain is built from TRBV20-1 and TRBJ2-1, with no clear D. V dropped 5 bases and J dropped 8 bases, with 16 bases sitting between them. This CDR3 is built from 13 residues. The germline V gene encodes CDR1 DFQATT and CDR2 SNEGSKA (reference sequence). The CDR3 sequence: CSAPSNVYDEQFF. The CDR3 DNA reads as TGCAGTGCTCCTAGTAATGTGTACGATGAGCAGTTCTTC.

V usage is TRBV6-5 and J usage is TRBJ2-1; either TRBD1 or TRBD2 may supply D (5 bases each). The germline V gene encodes CDR1 MNHEY and CDR2 SVGAGI. V dropped 10 bases and J dropped 5 bases, with 9 bases sitting between them. The CDR3 covers 11 residues. The chain's CDR3 is CATWGNNEQFF. The DNA of the CDR3 is TGTGCCACTTGGGGGAACAATGAGCAGTTCTTC.

The gene calls are TRBV6-6 and TRBJ1-1, with 8 bases matching TRBD1. The trim removed 8 bases at V and 8 bases at J, leaving 10 bases unmatched. Germline V gene data show CDR1 as MNHNY and CDR2 as SVGAGI (reference sequence). There are 13 residues in the CDR3. The CDR3 spells CASGPRGHGEAFF. In DNA, the CDR3 is TGTGCCAGCGGCCCCAGGGGGCACGGCGAAGCTTTCTTT.

Written as DNA, the CDR3 is TGTGCCAGCAGGGGGACAGGGTCAGATACGCAGTATTTT. This translates into CASRGTGSDTQYF. J is TRBJ2-3 and V is TRBV6-5, with 9 bases aligning to TRBD1. Trimming cost V 6 bases and J 4 bases; bases outside gene matches: 2. The CDR3 length is 13 residues. Germline-derived CDR1 and CDR2 are MNHEY and SVGAGI.

This chain links TRBV20-1 with TRBJ2-1; no clear D. The CDR3 totals 14 residues. Germline lookup yields CDR1 DFQATT and CDR2 SNEGSKA (reference sequence). The V end lost 3 bases, the J end lost 7 bases, and 16 bases lay between the germline ends. The CDR3 nucleotides are TGCAGTGCTAGGTTGTACGCGGTCGAAAATGAGCAGTTCTTC. Amino acids: CSARLYAVENEQFF.

This chain uses TRBV10-3 with TRBJ1-2; D is unresolved. The germline gives CDR1 ENHRY, CDR2 SYGVKD. The CDR3 consists of 11 residues. V gave up 4 bases and J gave up 8 bases, with 8 bases separating them. As DNA, the CDR3 is TGTGCCATCAGTGCTGGAGGCGGCTACACCTTC. Encoded protein: CAISAGGGYTF.

V is TRBV7-9 and J is TRBJ1-1, with D perhaps matching TRBD1 (5 bases). V dropped 1 base and J dropped 1 base, with 7 bases sitting between them. The CDR3 is 14 amino acids. In germline, CDR1 is SEHNR, CDR2 FQNEAQ (reference sequence). CDR3 in DNA: TGTGCCAGCAGCTTAGGCAGGGAGAACACTGAAGCTTTCTTT. It yields the protein CASSLGRENTEAFF.

The chain recombines TRBV3-1 with TRBJ2-1; 9 bases are a match to TRBD2. The ends lost 2 bases at V and 7 bases at J; junction bases unmatched: 9. From germline, CDR1 is LGHDT and CDR2 YNNKEL (reference sequence). The CDR3 runs to 16 residues. The CDR3 sequence: CASSQWLAGAGNEQFF. In nucleotides, the CDR3 is TGTGCCAGCAGCCAATGGTTAGCGGGGGCCGGGAATGAGCAGTTCTTC.

This chain uses TRBV30 with TRBJ1-2, with a weak D call TRBD1 (5 bases). Trimming removed 6 bases from V and 7 bases from J, with 21 bases in between. CDR1 is GTSNPN, CDR2 SVGIG, per germline (reference sequence). This CDR3 comprises 14 residues. CDR3 residues: CACSEGPNGGGYTF. The CDR3 nucleotides are TGTGCCTGCTCAGAAGGACCGAACGGGGGTGGCTACACCTTC.

The chain joins TRBV6-1 to TRBJ1-5, with TRBD1 identical over 8 bases. The germline V gene has CDR1 MNHNS and CDR2 SASEGT. The CDR3 length is 17 residues. Germline trimming cut 6 bases from V and 4 bases from J; bases unmatched to any gene: 14. CDR3 DNA sequence: TGTGCCAGCAGCCAGGGGGGAGTAACAGGGGGAAATCAGCCCCAGCATTTT. The encoded protein is CASSQGGVTGGNQPQHF.

The chain carries TRBV14 and TRBJ1-1; D gene ambiguous. Germline V gene sequence: CDR1 SGHDN, CDR2 FVKESK. There are 14 residues in the CDR3. V lost 4 bases and J lost 1, with 10 bases in between. As DNA, the CDR3 is TGTGCCAGCAGCCTTCGGACGAGGAACACTGAAGCTTTCTTT. This gives the protein CASSLRTRNTEAFF.

This sequence joins TRBV27 and TRBJ1-2; no clear D. With 1 base removed from V and 4 bases from J, the gap between germline ends came to 7 bases. The CDR3 sequence is 13 residues long. The germline V gene has CDR1 MNHEY and CDR2 SMNVEV (reference sequence). The CDR3 here is CASSLYPGYGYTF. The DNA of the CDR3 is TGTGCCAGCAGTTTATATCCTGGCTATGGCTACACCTTC.